This TCR beta chain emerged from a study of beta chain features in type 1 diabetes. The whole isolated RNA underwent reverse transcription, so sequencing captured expressed TCRB transcripts. The method was immunoSEQ multiplex PCR; TCRdb's version includes in-frame clones alone and lacks a portion of them. The sample has hundreds of thousands of clones; roughly 16% are singletons. The CDR3 has 16 amino acids. The V segment lost 2 bases and the J segment 8 bases; nucleotides outside the gene matches: 8. Looked up from germline, CDR1 is MNHEY and CDR2 is SVGAGI. Input material: naive CD4+ T cells from blood. The sequence was collected from a woman between 18 and 29 years old in good health. The V call is TRBV6-5, the J call TRBJ2-1; 11 nucleotides line up with TRBD1. CDR3 in DNA: TGTGCCAGCAGTTACACTAGGACAGGGGGCAAGGATGAGCAGTTCTTC. This encodes CASSYTRTGGKDEQFF.